A single TCR beta chain is shown here with its context. The data are from a study of cytomegalovirus exposure and HLA in healthy donors. Sequencing was performed with immunoSEQ multiplex PCR; in TCRdb, only in-frame clones are kept and a portion is missing. The sample lists 150,000 to 200,000 clones; about 85% were seen once. The V end was cut by 8 bases, the J end by 6 bases, with 25 bases between. The CDR3 consists of 17 residues. Germline CDR1 is MGHRA and CDR2 is YSYEKL. This sequence originates from a man aged 18 to 35 in good health and CMV-seropositive. Source material: PBMCs. The chain uses TRBV4-1 and TRBJ2-2, with D possibly matching TRBD2 (7 bases). CDR3 residues: CASGQTNRGLNPGELFF. The DNA of the CDR3 is TGCGCCAGCGGACAGACAAACCGGGGACTAAACCCCGGGGAGCTGTTTTTT.